This TCR beta chain was profiled in a study of cytomegalovirus exposure and HLA in healthy donors. Per the germline V gene, CDR1 is SGHRS and CDR2 is YFSETQ. The CDR3 contains 15 residues. V trimming: 4 bases; J trimming: 2 bases; junction bases outside the gene matches: 5. The PCR contained 60 Vbeta and 13 Jbeta primers. Some clones are missing from TCRdb's copy, which holds only in-frame ones; the method was immunoSEQ multiplex PCR. The data hold just over 150,000 clones, with roughly 80% observed a single time. Sequences were obtained from PBMCs. The V gene is TRBV5-1, the J gene TRBJ2-7, with 11 bases identical to TRBD2. The sequence was collected from a female donor in good health and CMV-seronegative. The DNA of the CDR3 is TGCGCCAGCAGCGCGACTAGCGGGATCACCTACGAGCAGTACTTC. This codes for CASSATSGITYEQYF.